The clone carrying this T cell receptor beta chain was found many times. The record originates from a study of T cells in Graves' hyperthyroidism and ophthalmopathy. Trimming cost V 2 bases and J 2 bases, with 13 bases left between them. The germline V gene has CDR1 SGHDN and CDR2 FVKESK. The CDR3 runs 15 residues. TCR beta CDR3 regions were amplified from RNA transcripts. First-round RT-PCR of the TCR CDR3 relied on the HTBI primer set. TCRdb recomputed calls from the multiplex PCR reads with MiXCR, one row per CDR3 protein. In the table there are about 500,000 distinct CDR3 sequences, approximately 17% of which are singletons.

Sample: blood. V and J are TRBV14 and TRBJ2-7; D call uncertain. This clonotype was obtained from a young woman with Graves' ophthalmopathy. CDR3 protein: CASSQKPLHPYEQYF. CDR3 nucleotide sequence: TGTGCCAGCAGCCAAAAGCCGCTCCATCCCTACGAGCAGTACTTC.